Below, 20 T cell receptor beta chains from the same sample are listed, as sequenced in a study of a mutant IDH1 vaccine in newly diagnosed glioma. Their cognate antigens are unknown. Assay: immunoSEQ multiplex PCR; the TCRdb copy retains only in-frame clones and omits some. Altogether 30,000 to 45,000 clones are present, about 80% being singletons, with the ten largest covering approximately 16%. Time point in this sample: week 11, during vaccination. The investigators gave 300 ug of mutant IDH1 20-mer peptide in each vaccine dose, together with topical imiquimod. This material consisted of peripheral blood mononuclear cells (PBMCs), taken from a glioma patient whose treatment included an IDH1 peptide vaccine. These receptor sequences come from a woman aged 25 to 39 with glioma. Some clones in this sample may be carry-over from other donors' samples.

The chain uses TRBV5-8 and TRBJ2-7; 8 bases are shared with TRBD1. There are 14 residues in the CDR3. V lost 4 bases and J lost 6; bases outside the gene matches: 9. Germline values: CDR1 SGHTS, CDR2 YDEGEE. The CDR3, as DNA: TGTGCCAGCAGCCTAACAGGGGGATGGGGCGAGCAGTACTTC. It codes for CASSLTGGWGEQYF.

V is TRBV5-6 and J is TRBJ1-1; a possible D gene is TRBD1 (5 bases). The germline CDR1 and CDR2 sequences are SGHDT and YYEEEE. The CDR3 is 14 amino acids. Deletions cut 4 bases from V and 7 bases from J, with 17 bases between. The CDR3 sequence is CASSPWVAGSEAFF. DNA of the CDR3: TGTGCCAGCAGCCCCTGGGTGGCAGGGAGTGAAGCTTTCTTT. The full variable domain, completed using reference TRBV5-6 and TRBJ1-1, is DAGVTQSPTHLIKTRGQQVTLRCSPKSGHDTVSWYQQALGQGPQFIFQYYEEEERQRGNFPDRFSGHQFPNYSSELNVNALLLGDSALYLCASSPWVAGSEAFFGQGTRLTVV.

This rearrangement joins TRBV27 to TRBJ1-6, with no clear D. V was clipped by 6 bases and J by 5 bases, with 5 bases between them. CDR1 is MNHEY, CDR2 SMNVEV, per germline (reference sequence). The CDR3 consists of 12 residues. The CDR3 region is CASSPNNSPLHF. In DNA form, the CDR3 reads TGTGCCAGCAGCCCGAATAATTCACCCCTCCACTTT.

The chain is built from TRBV30 and TRBJ2-2; possible D gene TRBD2, 7 bases. Trimming stripped 0 bases from V and 0 bases from J, with 14 bases between. This CDR3 contains 17 residues. CDR1 is GTSNPN, CDR2 SVGIG, per germline (reference sequence). CDR3 DNA sequence: TGTGCCTGGAGTGTACTTGGGGGGGCCTCGAACACCGGGGAGCTGTTTTTT. As protein: CAWSVLGGASNTGELFF.

The genes are TRBV20-1 and TRBJ2-1; 8 bases are shared with TRBD2. The germline V gene encodes CDR1 DFQATT and CDR2 SNEGSKA (reference sequence). The CDR3 is 11 amino acids. CDR3 protein: CGGLAYNEQFF. CDR3 in DNA: TGCGGGGGACTAGCCTACAATGAGCAGTTCTTC.

The chain couples TRBV29-1 to TRBJ1-2; no reliable D call. Germline CDR1 is SQVTM and CDR2 is ANQGSEA. V gave up 3 bases and J gave up 0 bases, with 8 bases separating them. The CDR3 extends over 13 amino acids. The CDR3, as DNA: TGCAGCGTTGAGACAAAGCCTAACTATGGCTACACCTTC. Residues: CSVETKPNYGYTF.

This rearrangement joins TRBV29-1 to TRBJ1-2, with 9 bases aligning to TRBD1. After removal of 2 bases from V and 6 bases from J, the junction contained 10 bases not matched to a gene. The CDR3 covers 15 residues. Germline-derived CDR1 and CDR2 are SQVTM and ANQGSEA. The CDR3 is CSVELGQGIWNGYTF. DNA for the CDR3: TGCAGCGTTGAATTGGGACAGGGAATTTGGAATGGCTACACCTTC.

The chain joins TRBV11-3 to TRBJ1-1, with D unclear. CDR3 length equals 12 residues. Germline assignment: CDR1 SGHNT and CDR2 YENEEA. V shed 11 bases and J shed 0 bases, with 10 bases lying between them. This chain's CDR3 is CALPGMNTEAFF. The CDR3 DNA reads TGTGCCCTCCCGGGGATGAACACTGAAGCTTTCTTT.

The chain combines TRBV14 with TRBJ1-1; the match to TRBD1 covers 8 bases. Trimming at V came to 3 bases and at J to 1 base, leaving 4 bases not matched to a gene. The germline gives CDR1 SGHDN, CDR2 FVKESK. The CDR3 has 15 amino acids. The CDR3 loop is CASSHGDRRNTEAFF. As DNA, the CDR3 is TGTGCCAGCAGCCATGGGGACAGGAGGAACACTGAAGCTTTCTTT. Together with reference TRBV14 and TRBJ1-1, the CDR3 gives the full variable domain: EAGVTQFPSHSVIEKGQTVTLRCDPISGHDNLYWYRRVMGKEIKFLLHFVKESKQDESGMPNNRFLAERTGGTYSTLKVQPAELEDSGVYFCASSHGDRRNTEAFFGQGTRLTVV.

The chain joins TRBV4-1 to TRBJ1-5; a possible D gene is TRBD1 (6 bases). V lost 3 bases and J lost 3, with 15 bases in between. Germline V gene lookup returns CDR1 MGHRA and CDR2 YSYEKL. CDR3 length: 16 amino acids. The CDR3 DNA reads TGCGCCAGCAGCCAGGGGCAGGGGTCCCCCAATCAGCCCCAGCATTTT. Protein product: CASSQGQGSPNQPQHF.

CDR3 in amino acids: CASSQVGRTESGSKEQYF. CDR3 sequence (DNA): TGCGCCAGCAGCCAAGTTGGTAGGACGGAAAGCGGGAGTAAAGAGCAGTACTTC. The V gene is TRBV4-1, the J gene TRBJ2-7; 8 bases map to TRBD2. The CDR3 runs 18 residues. The junction had 18 bases not matched to a gene; V was cut back by 1 base and J by 7 bases. CDR1 is MGHRA, CDR2 YSYEKL, per germline.

The chain carries TRBV29-1 and TRBJ2-7, with D hard to call. Per germline, CDR1 SQVTM and CDR2 ANQGSEA. Trimming took 3 bases from V and 0 from J, leaving 9 bases between them. The CDR3 spans 13 residues. CDR3 amino acids: CSVEELHSYEQYF. The CDR3 nucleotides read TGCAGCGTTGAGGAACTGCACTCCTACGAGCAGTACTTC.

V usage is TRBV7-2 and J usage is TRBJ2-2, with 10 bases identical to TRBD2. V gave up 2 bases and J gave up 7 bases; unmatched junction bases: 7. The CDR3 is 16 amino acids. CDR1 and CDR2 (germline): SGHTA, FQGNSA. CDR3 residues: CASSLTSGATGGELFF. CDR3 nucleotide sequence: TGTGCCAGCAGCTTAACTAGCGGGGCAACGGGCGGGGAGCTGTTTTTT.

The V and J genes are TRBV2 and TRBJ1-1; D may be TRBD1 (5 bases). CDR3 length: 14 residues. Germline V gives CDR1 SNHLY, CDR2 FYNNEI. V was pared by 8 bases and J by 4 bases, with 17 bases between. CDR3 sequence: CASETGRAFTEAFF. In nucleotides, the CDR3 is TGTGCCAGCGAAACGGGACGCGCGTTCACTGAAGCTTTCTTT.

V is TRBV5-4 and J is TRBJ2-3; TRBD2 matches 8 bases. CDR1 is SGHNT and CDR2 is YYREEE in the germline V gene (reference sequence). With 4 bases clipped from V and 2 bases from J, the junction kept 15 bases outside the gene matches. The CDR3 is made up of 18 amino acids. The CDR3 sequence: CASSPLQREIFFTDTQYF. The CDR3 nucleotides are TGTGCCAGCAGCCCACTTCAGCGGGAGATTTTTTTCACAGATACGCAGTATTTT.

V usage is TRBV19 and J usage is TRBJ2-4, with D hard to call. This CDR3 has 14 amino acids. Germline CDR1 reads LNHDA; CDR2 reads SQIVND (reference sequence). The V end was cut by 5 bases, the J end by 0 bases, with 8 bases between. In nucleotides, the CDR3 is TGTGCCAGTAGTCACCGGCTAGCCAAAAACATTCAGTACTTC. Amino acids: CASSHRLAKNIQYF.

The CDR3, as DNA: TGTGCCAGCAGCCCAGACGCAGGGTCCGTGAACACTGAAGCTTTCTTT. It translates to CASSPDAGSVNTEAFF. The chain joins TRBV7-8 to TRBJ1-1, with D possibly TRBD1 on 5 matching bases. The ends were cut back, 5 bases at V and 0 bases at J, with 16 bases in the middle. The CDR3 runs 16 residues. From germline, CDR1 is SGHVS and CDR2 FQNEAQ.

This clone has just a few counts. The chain is built from TRBV7-9 and TRBJ1-5; D call uncertain. The CDR3 is made up of 15 amino acids. V lost 5 bases and J 0 bases, leaving 11 bases between the germline ends. From germline, CDR1 is SEHNR and CDR2 FQNEAQ (reference sequence). The CDR3 DNA follows: TGTGCCAGCAGCCGCTCTACAGATAGCAATCAGCCCCAGCATTTT. Its protein is CASSRSTDSNQPQHF.

V and J are TRBV7-6 and TRBJ1-2, with a weak D call TRBD1 (5 bases). The germline V and J ends were trimmed by 1 base and 0 bases, with 15 bases remaining between them. The germline V gene encodes CDR1 SGHVS and CDR2 FNYEAQ. The CDR3 has 17 amino acids. CDR3 DNA sequence: TGTGCCAGCAGCTTAGGGCCCCCGCAGGGAGCTAACTATGGCTACACCTTC. It codes for CASSLGPPQGANYGYTF.

This chain joins TRBV27 and TRBJ1-1; 8 positions match TRBD1. Germline CDR1 MNHEY, CDR2 SMNVEV (reference sequence). The CDR3 contains 14 residues. Trimming took 6 bases from V and 1 from J; bases not matched to a gene: 4. The CDR3 here is CASSRGTGNTEAFF. CDR3 in DNA: TGTGCCAGCAGCCGGGGGACAGGGAACACTGAAGCTTTCTTT.